This TCR beta chain was profiled in a study of early T cells in non-severe SARS-CoV-2 infection. On the study more broadly: RNA in bulk from unsorted whole blood was sequenced, and chains were unpaired.

The CDR3 runs to 15 residues. V trimming: 5 bases; J trimming: 7 bases; junction bases outside the gene matches: 11. Germline CDR1 is SEHNR and CDR2 is FQNEAQ (reference sequence). The study, taken as a whole, reports: Anti-spike CD8 responses were favored by VDJdb matching, which missed private and CD4 specificities.

The table lists this clonotype with many counts. What it binds is not known. Each single cDNA molecule received a unique molecular identifier. Via MiXCR, TCRdb re-called the 5' RACE reads, giving one row per CDR3 protein. Here the sample spans around 47,000 distinct CDR3 sequences, approximately 10% being singletons. The chain links TRBV7-9 to TRBJ2-3, with TRBD2 matching over 8 bases. The clonotype originates from an adult who was a healthcare worker with PCR-confirmed SARS-CoV-2 infection or an uninfected control (not recorded which). Sample: whole blood. In DNA form, the CDR3 reads TGTGCCAGCAGCCCCGGACTAGCAGCGATTCATACGCAGTATTTT. This codes for CASSPGLAAIHTQYF.